This T cell receptor beta chain derives from a study of T cells in Graves' hyperthyroidism and ophthalmopathy. The source material, RNA transcripts, was used to amplify TCR beta CDR3 regions. The HTBI primer set drove a first-round RT-PCR of the TCR CDR3. TCRdb reanalysed the multiplex PCR reads using MiXCR and keeps one entry per CDR3 protein. Of 400,000 or so distinct CDR3 sequences in the sample, roughly 15% were seen once. The junction had 12 bases not matched to a gene; V was cut back by 9 bases and J by 7 bases. This CDR3 has 15 residues. Germline V gene lookup returns CDR1 KGHDR and CDR2 SFDVKD.

The sample was blood. V and J are TRBV24-1 and TRBJ2-1, with 9 bases matching TRBD1. This sequence was found in an older woman with Graves' ophthalmopathy. Written as DNA, the CDR3 is TGTGCCACCGCAGCGGGACAGGGAACAAGGAATGAGCAGTTCTTC. It encodes CATAAGQGTRNEQFF.